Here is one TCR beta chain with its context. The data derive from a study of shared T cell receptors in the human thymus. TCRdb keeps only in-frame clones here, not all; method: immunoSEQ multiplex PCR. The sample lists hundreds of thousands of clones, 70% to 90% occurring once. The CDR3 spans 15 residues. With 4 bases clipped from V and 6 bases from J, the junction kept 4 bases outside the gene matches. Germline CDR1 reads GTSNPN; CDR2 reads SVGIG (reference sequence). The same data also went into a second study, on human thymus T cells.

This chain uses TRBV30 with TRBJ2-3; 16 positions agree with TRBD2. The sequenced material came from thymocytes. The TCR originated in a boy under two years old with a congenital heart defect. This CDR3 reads CAWKGLAGGDDTQYF. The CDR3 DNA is TGTGCCTGGAAGGGACTAGCGGGAGGGGACGATACGCAGTATTTT.